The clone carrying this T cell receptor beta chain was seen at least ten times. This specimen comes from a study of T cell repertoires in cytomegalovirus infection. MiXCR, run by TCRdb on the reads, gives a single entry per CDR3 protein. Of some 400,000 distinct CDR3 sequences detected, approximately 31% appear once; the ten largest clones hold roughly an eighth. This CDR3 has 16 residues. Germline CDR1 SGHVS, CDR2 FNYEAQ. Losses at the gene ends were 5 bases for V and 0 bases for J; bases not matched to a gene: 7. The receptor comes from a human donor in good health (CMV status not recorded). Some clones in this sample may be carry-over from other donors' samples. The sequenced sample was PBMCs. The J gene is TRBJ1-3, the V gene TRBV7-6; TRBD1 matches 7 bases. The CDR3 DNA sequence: TGTGCCAGCAGCCCTTGGGACAGTTCCTCTGGAAACACCATATATTTT. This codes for CASSPWDSSSGNTIYF.